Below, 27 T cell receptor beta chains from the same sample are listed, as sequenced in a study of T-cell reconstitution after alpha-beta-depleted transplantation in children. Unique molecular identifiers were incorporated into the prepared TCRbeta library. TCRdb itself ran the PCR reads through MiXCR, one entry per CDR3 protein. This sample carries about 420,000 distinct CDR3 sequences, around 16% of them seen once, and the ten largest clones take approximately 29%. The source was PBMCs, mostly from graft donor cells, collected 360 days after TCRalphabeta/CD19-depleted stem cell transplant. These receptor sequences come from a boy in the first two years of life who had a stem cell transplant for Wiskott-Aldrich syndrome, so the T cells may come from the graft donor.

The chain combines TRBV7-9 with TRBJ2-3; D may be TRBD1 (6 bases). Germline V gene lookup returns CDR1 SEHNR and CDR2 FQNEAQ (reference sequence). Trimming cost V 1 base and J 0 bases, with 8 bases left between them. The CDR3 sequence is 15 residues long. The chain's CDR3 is CASSLDRVSTDTQYF. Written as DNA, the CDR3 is TGTGCCAGCAGCTTAGACAGGGTTAGCACAGATACGCAGTATTTT.

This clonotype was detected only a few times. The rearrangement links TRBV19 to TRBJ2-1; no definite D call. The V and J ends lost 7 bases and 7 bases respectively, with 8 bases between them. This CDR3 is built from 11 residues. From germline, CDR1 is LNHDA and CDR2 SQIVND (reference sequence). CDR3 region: CASTADNEQFF. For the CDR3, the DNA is TGTGCCAGTACGGCTGATAATGAGCAGTTCTTC.

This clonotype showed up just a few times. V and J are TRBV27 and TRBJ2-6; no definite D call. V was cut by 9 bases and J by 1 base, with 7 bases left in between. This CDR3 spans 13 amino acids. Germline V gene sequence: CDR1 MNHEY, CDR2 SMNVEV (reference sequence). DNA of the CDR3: TGTGCCAGTATCGGGTCTGGGGCCAACGTCCTGACTTTC. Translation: CASIGSGANVLTF.

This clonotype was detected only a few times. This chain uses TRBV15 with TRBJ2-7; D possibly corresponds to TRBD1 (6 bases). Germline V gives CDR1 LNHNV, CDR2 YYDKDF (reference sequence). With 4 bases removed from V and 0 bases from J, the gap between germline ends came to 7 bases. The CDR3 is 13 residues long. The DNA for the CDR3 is TGTGCCACCAGCAAACAGGGCTCCTACGAGCAGTACTTC. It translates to CATSKQGSYEQYF.

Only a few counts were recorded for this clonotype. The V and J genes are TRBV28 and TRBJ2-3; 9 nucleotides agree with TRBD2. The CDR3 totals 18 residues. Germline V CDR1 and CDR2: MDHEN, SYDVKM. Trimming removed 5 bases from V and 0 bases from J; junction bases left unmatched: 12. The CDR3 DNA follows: TGTGCCAGCAGTGGCCCTCCCGGGACTAGCCTTAGCACAGATACGCAGTATTTT. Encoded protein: CASSGPPGTSLSTDTQYF.

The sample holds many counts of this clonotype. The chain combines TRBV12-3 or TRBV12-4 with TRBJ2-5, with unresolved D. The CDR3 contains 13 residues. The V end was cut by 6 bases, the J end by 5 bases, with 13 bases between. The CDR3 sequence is CASSPTMRETQYF. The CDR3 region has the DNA TGTGCCAGCAGCCCCACTATGCGGGAGACCCAGTACTTC.

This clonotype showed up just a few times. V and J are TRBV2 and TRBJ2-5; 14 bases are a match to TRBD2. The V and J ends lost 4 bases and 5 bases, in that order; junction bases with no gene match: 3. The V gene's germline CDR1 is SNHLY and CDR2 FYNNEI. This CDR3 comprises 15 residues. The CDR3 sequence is CASSGGLAGAETQYF. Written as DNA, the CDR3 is TGTGCCAGCAGTGGGGGACTAGCGGGAGCGGAGACCCAGTACTTC. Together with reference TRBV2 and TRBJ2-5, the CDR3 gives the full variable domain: EPEVTQTPSHQVTQMGQEVILRCVPISNHLYFYWYRQILGQKVEFLVSFYNNEISEKSEIFDDQFSVERPDGSNFTLKIRSTKLEDSAMYFCASSGGLAGAETQYFGPGTRLLVL.

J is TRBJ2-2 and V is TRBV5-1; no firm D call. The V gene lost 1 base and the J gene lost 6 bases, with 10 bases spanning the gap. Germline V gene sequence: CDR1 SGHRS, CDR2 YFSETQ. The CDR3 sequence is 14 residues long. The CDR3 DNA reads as TGCGCCAGCAGCTTGATGAAGGGCCCCGGGGAGCTGTTTTTT. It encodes CASSLMKGPGELFF.

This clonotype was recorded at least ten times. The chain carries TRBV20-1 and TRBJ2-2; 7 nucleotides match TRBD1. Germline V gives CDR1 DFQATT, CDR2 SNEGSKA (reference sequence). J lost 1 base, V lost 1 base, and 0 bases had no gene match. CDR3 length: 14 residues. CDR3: CSARGTGNTGELFF. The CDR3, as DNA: TGCAGTGCTAGAGGGACAGGGAACACCGGGGAGCTGTTTTTT.

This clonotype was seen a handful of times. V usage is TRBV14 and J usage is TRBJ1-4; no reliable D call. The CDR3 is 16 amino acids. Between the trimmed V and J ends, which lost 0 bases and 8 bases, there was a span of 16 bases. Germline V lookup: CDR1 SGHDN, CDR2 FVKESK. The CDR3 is CASSQEEKGGGEKLFF. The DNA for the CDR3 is TGTGCCAGCAGCCAAGAAGAGAAGGGCGGCGGGGAAAAACTGTTTTTT.

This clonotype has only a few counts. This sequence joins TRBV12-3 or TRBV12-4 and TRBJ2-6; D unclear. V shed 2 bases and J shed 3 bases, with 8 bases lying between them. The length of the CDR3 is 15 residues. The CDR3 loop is CASSLWLSGANVLTF. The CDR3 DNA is TGTGCCAGCAGTTTATGGCTAAGTGGGGCCAACGTCCTGACTTTC.

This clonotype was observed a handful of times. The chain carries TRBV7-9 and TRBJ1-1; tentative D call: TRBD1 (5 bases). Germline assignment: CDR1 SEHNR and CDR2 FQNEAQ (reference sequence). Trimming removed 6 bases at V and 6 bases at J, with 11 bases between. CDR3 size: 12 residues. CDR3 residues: CASSFDRPEAFF. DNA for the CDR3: TGTGCCAGCAGTTTTGACAGACCTGAAGCTTTCTTT. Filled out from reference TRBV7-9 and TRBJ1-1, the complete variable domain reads DTGVSQNPRHKITKRGQNVTFRCDPISEHNRLYWYRQTLGQGPEFLTYFQNEAQLEKSRLLSDRFSAERPKGSFSTLEIQRTEQGDSAMYLCASSFDRPEAFFGQGTRLTVV.

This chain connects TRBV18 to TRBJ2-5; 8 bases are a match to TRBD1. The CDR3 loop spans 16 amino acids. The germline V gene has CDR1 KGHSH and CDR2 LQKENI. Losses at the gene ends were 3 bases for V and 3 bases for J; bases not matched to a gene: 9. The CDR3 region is CASSPLPRTGKETQYF. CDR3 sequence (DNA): TGTGCCAGCTCACCCTTACCCCGGACAGGGAAAGAGACCCAGTACTTC.

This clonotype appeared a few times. This chain's CDR3 is CAIRPLQQYNEQFF. As DNA, the CDR3 is TGCGCCATCCGACCCCTCCAACAATACAATGAGCAGTTCTTC. The chain uses TRBV10-2 and TRBJ2-1; unclear D gene. V gave up 10 bases and J gave up 4 bases, with 17 bases separating them. The CDR3 is made up of 14 amino acids. Germline V gene lookup returns CDR1 WSHSY and CDR2 SAAADI.

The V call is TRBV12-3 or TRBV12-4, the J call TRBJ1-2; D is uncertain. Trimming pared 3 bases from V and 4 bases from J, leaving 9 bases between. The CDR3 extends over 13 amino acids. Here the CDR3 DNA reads TGTGCCAGCAGTTTTCGAGGTGCCTATGGCTACACCTTC. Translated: CASSFRGAYGYTF.

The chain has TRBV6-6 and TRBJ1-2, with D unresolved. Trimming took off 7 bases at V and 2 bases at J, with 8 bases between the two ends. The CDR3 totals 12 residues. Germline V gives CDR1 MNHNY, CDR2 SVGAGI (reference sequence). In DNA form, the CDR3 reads TGTGCCAGCACGACTCTAAACTATGGCTACACCTTC. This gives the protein CASTTLNYGYTF.

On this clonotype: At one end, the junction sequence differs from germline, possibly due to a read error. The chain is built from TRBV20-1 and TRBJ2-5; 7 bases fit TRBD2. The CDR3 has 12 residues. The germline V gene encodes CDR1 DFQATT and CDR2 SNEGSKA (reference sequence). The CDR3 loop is CSDRLAQETQYF. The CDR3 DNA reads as TGCAGTGATAGACTAGCTCAAGAGACCCAGTACTTC.

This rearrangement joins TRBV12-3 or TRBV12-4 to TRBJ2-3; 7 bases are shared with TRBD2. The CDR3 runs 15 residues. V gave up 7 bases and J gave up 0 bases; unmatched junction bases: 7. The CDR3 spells CASTILAASTDTQYF. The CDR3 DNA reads TGTGCCAGCACCATCCTAGCGGCTAGCACAGATACGCAGTATTTT.

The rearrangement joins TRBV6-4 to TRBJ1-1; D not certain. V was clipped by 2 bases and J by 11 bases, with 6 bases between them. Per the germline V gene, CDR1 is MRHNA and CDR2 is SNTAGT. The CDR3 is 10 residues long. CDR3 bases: TGTGCCAGCAGTGACCCCACGGCTTTCTTT. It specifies CASSDPTAFF.

CDR3 nucleotide sequence: TGCGCCAGCAGCTTGGGTACAACAAGCCAAGAGACCCAGTACTTC. Translation gives CASSLGTTSQETQYF. This sequence joins TRBV5-1 and TRBJ2-5; D unresolved. CDR1 is SGHRS, CDR2 YFSETQ, per germline. The length of the CDR3 is 15 residues. Between the trimmed V and J ends, which lost 0 bases and 1 base, there was a span of 10 bases.

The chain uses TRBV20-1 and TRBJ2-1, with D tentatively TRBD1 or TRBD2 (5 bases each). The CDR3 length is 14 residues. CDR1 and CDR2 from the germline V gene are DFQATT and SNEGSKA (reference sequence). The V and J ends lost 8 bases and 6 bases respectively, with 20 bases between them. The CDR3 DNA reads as TGCAGTACACTAACACCGGGACCTATCAATGAGCAGTTCTTC. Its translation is CSTLTPGPINEQFF.

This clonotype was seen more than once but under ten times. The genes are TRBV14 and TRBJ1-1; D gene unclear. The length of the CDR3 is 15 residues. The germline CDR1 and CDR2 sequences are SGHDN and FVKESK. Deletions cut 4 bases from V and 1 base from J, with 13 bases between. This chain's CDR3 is CASSLPDTPNTEAFF. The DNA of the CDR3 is TGTGCCAGCAGCCTCCCAGACACCCCGAACACTGAAGCTTTCTTT.

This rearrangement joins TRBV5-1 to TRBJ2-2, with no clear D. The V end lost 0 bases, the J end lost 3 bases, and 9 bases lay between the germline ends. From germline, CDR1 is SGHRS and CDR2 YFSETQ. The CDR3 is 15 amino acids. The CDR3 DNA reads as TGCGCCAGCAGCTTGGACAGACTCTACACCGGGGAGCTGTTTTTT. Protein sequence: CASSLDRLYTGELFF.

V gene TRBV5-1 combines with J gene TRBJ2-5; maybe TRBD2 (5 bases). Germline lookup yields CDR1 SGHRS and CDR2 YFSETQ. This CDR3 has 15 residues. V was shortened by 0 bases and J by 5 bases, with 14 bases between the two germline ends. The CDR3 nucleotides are TGCGCCAGCAGCTTGGCCTCGATCCCGGGGGAGACCCAGTACTTC. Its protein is CASSLASIPGETQYF.

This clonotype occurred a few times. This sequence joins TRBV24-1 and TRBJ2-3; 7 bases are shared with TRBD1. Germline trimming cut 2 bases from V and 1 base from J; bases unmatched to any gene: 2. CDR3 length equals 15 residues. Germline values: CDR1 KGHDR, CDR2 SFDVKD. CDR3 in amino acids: CATSDYGQGTDTQYF. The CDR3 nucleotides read TGTGCCACCAGTGATTACGGACAGGGCACAGATACGCAGTATTTT.

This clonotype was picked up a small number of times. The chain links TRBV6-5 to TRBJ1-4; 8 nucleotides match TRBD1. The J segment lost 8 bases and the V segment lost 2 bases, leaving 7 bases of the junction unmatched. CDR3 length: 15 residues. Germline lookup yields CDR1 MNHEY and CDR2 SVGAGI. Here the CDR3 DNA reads TGTGCCAGCAGTTACGGACAGGGAGTAGGGGAAAAACTGTTTTTT. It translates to CASSYGQGVGEKLFF.

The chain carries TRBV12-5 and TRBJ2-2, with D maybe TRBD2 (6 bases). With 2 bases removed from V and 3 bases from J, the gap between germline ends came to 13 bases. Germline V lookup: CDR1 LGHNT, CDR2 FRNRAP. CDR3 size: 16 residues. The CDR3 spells CASGLTAGFYTGELFF. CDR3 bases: TGTGCTAGTGGTTTGACGGCGGGGTTTTACACCGGGGAGCTGTTTTTT.